The rows below give T cell receptor beta chains drawn from one sample of a study of blood T cell repertoires in COVID-19. Sequencing used immunoSEQ multiplex PCR; TCRdb keeps in-frame clones, though not all of them. The sample includes 150,000 to 200,000 clones, roughly 90% of them seen just once. The sample comprised PBMCs or T cells enriched from blood (not recorded which). All receptors derive from a woman between 18 and 29 years old who had recovered from COVID-19. Each CDR3 is given without its conserved first and last residue. Clone size is shown for a subset of rows, as once, few, many or a class of expanded clone.

CDR3 protein | clone size | J gene | V gene
ASSRRQGSNSPLH | few | TRBJ1-6 | TRBV3-1/TRBV3-2
ASSRDPRGTQY | once | TRBJ2-5 | TRBV12-3/TRBV12-4
ASSLASGETDTQY | once | TRBJ2-3 | TRBV5-1
ATDNSDLREQY | - | TRBJ2-7 | TRBV28
ASRTGTGGLHEQF | few | TRBJ2-1 | TRBV28
ASSSGTGSYNEQF | - | TRBJ2-1 | TRBV7-3
ASSSAGMGNQPQH | - | TRBJ1-5 | TRBV7-6
ASSFDGRTGELF | few | TRBJ2-2 | TRBV28
SVESTFREYGYT | - | TRBJ1-2 | TRBV29-1
ASSAVSYNSPLH | many | TRBJ1-6 | TRBV19
ASSREGVSGNTIY | few | TRBJ1-3 | TRBV27
ASSQRQRTDELF | - | TRBJ1-4 | TRBV14
ASSDGMGAGGYT | once | TRBJ1-2 | TRBV6-4
ASRSRLLTGELF | many | TRBJ2-2 | TRBV2
ASSFSAPTGDKVDSPLH | - | TRBJ1-6 | TRBV13
AWSVGGTAYSNQPQH | - | TRBJ1-5 | TRBV30
ATSGPAGLTISTDTQY | few | TRBJ2-3 | TRBV24-1
ASSARQGAVETQY | - | TRBJ2-5 | TRBV9
AISGGGARETQY | - | TRBJ2-5 | TRBV10-3
ASPGQGIDGNTIY | - | TRBJ1-3 | TRBV10-1
ASSYGFGVQETQY | - | TRBJ2-5 | TRBV6-2/TRBV6-3
ASSQDWGTANEQF | - | TRBJ2-1 | TRBV3-1/TRBV3-2
ASSSPAGENTEAF | - | TRBJ1-1 | TRBV28
ASSSRVSESPEAF | once | TRBJ1-1 | TRBV6-5
ASSQVQGSSTDTQY | - | TRBJ2-3 | TRBV3-1/TRBV3-2
ATSDRNQGTPNTGELF | - | TRBJ2-2 | TRBV24-1
ASSPVRYEQY | - | TRBJ2-7 | TRBV28
ASSQRQAEGEKLF | - | TRBJ1-4 | TRBV18
SLVPYGYT | - | TRBJ1-2 | TRBV20-1
ASSFSGPNYGYT | - | TRBJ1-2 | TRBV28
AWSVGGYEQY | - | TRBJ2-7 | TRBV30
ASRRGTASGANVLT | - | TRBJ2-6 | TRBV19
ASSKTGTSGYNEQF | once | TRBJ2-1 | TRBV9
ASSYSGDEKLF | - | TRBJ1-4 | TRBV6-5
ASSDGRGYQETQY | - | TRBJ2-5 | TRBV19
ASSRSGTETYEQY | - | TRBJ2-7 | TRBV19
ASSLRGGNSPLH | - | TRBJ1-6 | TRBV28
ASSQDYRRTGQGQPQH | - | TRBJ1-5 | TRBV4-1
ASSLEPTGEQY | - | TRBJ2-7 | TRBV11-2
ASRRDSNYGYT | once | TRBJ1-2 | TRBV6-5
ASSVARVSEQY | - | TRBJ2-7 | TRBV9
SVVPQGQNGYT | many | TRBJ1-2 | TRBV29-1
ASSVGGGLEQY | - | TRBJ2-7 | TRBV9
ASSQVTGTASAGELF | - | TRBJ2-2 | TRBV3-1/TRBV3-2
AWNIGIGYEQY | - | TRBJ2-7 | TRBV30
ASSLSFRQNGNTIY | once | TRBJ1-3 | TRBV5-1
ASSESGQGFSGNTIY | - | TRBJ1-3 | TRBV9
ASSSNVGLAGGHEQF | - | TRBJ2-1 | TRBV25-1
ASSERGGSTEAF | - | TRBJ1-1 | TRBV6-1
AISDNQGIDTEAF | - | TRBJ1-1 | TRBV10-3
ASSSELTGNTIY | - | TRBJ1-3 | TRBV5-1